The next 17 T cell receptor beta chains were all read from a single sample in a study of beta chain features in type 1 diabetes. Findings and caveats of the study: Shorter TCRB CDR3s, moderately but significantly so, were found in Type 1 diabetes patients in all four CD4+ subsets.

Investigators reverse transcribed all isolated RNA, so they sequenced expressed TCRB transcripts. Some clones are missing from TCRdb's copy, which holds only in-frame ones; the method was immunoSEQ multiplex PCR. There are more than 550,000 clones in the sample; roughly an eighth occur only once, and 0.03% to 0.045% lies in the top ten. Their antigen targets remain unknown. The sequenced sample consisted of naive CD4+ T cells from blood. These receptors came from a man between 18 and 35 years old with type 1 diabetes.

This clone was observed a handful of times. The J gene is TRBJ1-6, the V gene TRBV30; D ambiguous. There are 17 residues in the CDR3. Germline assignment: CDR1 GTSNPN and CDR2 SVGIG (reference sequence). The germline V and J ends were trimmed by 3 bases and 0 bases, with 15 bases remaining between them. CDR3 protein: CAWSLFGLSSYNSPLHF. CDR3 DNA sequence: TGTGCCTGGAGCCTCTTCGGTTTGAGCTCCTATAATTCACCCCTCCACTTT. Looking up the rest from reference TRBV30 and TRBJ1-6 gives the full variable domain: SQTIHQWPATLVQPVGSPLSLECTVEGTSNPNLYWYRQAAGRGLQLLFYSVGIGQISSEVPQNLSASRPQDRQFILSSKKLLLSDSGFYLCAWSLFGLSSYNSPLHFGNGTRLTVT.

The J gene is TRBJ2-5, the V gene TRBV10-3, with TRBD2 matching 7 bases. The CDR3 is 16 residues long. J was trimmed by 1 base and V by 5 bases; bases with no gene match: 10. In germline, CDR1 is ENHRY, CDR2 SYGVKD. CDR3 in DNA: TGTGCCATCAGTCTTGGGGCTAGCGGAGGCCAAGAGACCCAGTACTTC. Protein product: CAISLGASGGQETQYF.

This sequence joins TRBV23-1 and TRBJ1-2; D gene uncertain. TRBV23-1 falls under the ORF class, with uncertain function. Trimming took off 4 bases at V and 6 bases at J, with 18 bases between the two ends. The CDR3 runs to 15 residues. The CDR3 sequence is CASSPSPVGDDGYTF. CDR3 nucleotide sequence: TGCGCCAGCAGTCCATCGCCCGTCGGGGATGATGGCTACACCTTC.

CDR3 nucleotide sequence: TGTGCCAGCAGCCCAGGAGACAGCCAGGGAAACACCATATATTTT. Protein product: CASSPGDSQGNTIYF. The chain couples TRBV28 to TRBJ1-3, with a weak D call TRBD1 (5 bases). The CDR3 is 15 amino acids. Germline-derived CDR1 and CDR2 are MDHEN and SYDVKM. Trimming cost V 6 bases and J 4 bases, with 16 bases left between them. The full variable domain, in which reference TRBV28 and TRBJ1-3 provide the parts outside the CDR3, is DVKVTQSSRYLVKRTGEKVFLECVQDMDHENMFWYRQDPGLGLRLIYFSYDVKMKEKGDIPEGYSVSREKKERFSLILESASTNQTSMYLCASSPGDSQGNTIYFGEGSWLTVV.

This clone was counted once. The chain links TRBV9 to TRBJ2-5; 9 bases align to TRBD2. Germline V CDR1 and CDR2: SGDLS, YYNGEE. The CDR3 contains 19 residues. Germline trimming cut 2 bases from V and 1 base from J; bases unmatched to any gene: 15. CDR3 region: CASSVQPEASGDFQETQYF. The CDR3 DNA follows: TGTGCCAGCAGCGTTCAACCGGAGGCTAGCGGGGACTTCCAAGAGACCCAGTACTTC. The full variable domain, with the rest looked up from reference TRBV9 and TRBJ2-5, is DSGVTQTPKHLITATGQRVTLRCSPRSGDLSVYWYQQSLDQGLQFLIQYYNGEERAKGNILERFSAQQFPDLHSELNLSSLELGDSALYFCASSVQPEASGDFQETQYFGPGTRLLVL.

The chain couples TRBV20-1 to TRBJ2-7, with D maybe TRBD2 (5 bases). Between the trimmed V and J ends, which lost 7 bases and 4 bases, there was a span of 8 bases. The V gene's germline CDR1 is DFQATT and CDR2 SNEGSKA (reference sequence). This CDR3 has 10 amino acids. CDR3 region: CSVGLYEQYF. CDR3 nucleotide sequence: TGCAGTGTCGGACTGTACGAGCAGTACTTC.

CDR3 coding DNA: TGTGCCTGGAGTCGGACCTTGAACACTGAAGCTTTCTTT. Its protein product is CAWSRTLNTEAFF. This chain connects TRBV30 to TRBJ1-1; the D is unclear. CDR3 size: 13 residues. The V end lost 2 bases, the J end lost 0 bases, and 7 bases lay between the germline ends. CDR1 and CDR2 from the germline V gene are GTSNPN and SVGIG (reference sequence).

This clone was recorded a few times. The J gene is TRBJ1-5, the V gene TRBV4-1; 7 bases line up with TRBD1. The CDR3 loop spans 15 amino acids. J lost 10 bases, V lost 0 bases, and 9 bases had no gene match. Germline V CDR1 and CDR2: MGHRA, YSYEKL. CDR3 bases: TGCGCCAGCAGCCAAGATCGAACAGGGGCCCGACCCCAGCATTTT. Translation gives CASSQDRTGARPQHF.

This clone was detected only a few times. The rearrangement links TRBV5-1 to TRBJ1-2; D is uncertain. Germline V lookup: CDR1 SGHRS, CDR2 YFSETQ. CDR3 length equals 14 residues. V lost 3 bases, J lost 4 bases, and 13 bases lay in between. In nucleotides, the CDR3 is TGCGCCAGCAGCTCAACCCTAGGGCTCTATGGCTACACCTTC. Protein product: CASSSTLGLYGYTF.

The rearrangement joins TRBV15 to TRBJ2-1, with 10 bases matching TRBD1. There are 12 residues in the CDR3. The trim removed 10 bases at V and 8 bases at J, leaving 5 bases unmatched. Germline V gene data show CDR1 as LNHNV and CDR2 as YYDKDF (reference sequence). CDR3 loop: CANWDRGHEQFF. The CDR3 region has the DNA TGTGCCAATTGGGACAGGGGCCATGAGCAGTTCTTC.

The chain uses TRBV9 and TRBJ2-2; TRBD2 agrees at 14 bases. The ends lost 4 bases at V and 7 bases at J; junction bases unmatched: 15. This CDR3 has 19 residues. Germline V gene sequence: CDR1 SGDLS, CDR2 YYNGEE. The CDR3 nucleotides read TGTGCCAGCAGCTCACCCGGGACTAGCGGGAGCGGGGTCGGCGGGGAGCTGTTTTTT. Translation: CASSSPGTSGSGVGGELFF.

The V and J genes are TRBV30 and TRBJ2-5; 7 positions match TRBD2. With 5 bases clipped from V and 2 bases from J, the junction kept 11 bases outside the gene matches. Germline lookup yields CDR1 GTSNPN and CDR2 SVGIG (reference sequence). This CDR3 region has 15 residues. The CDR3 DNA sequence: TGTGCCTGGTCTCCCGGGCGGGGGAGTCAAGAGACCCAGTACTTC. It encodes CAWSPGRGSQETQYF.

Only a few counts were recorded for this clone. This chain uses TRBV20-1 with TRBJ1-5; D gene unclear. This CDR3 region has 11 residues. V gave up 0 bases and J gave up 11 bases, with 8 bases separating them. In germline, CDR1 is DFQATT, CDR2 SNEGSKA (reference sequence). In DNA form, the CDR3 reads TGCAGTGCTAGAGATGCGGAGACCCAGCATTTT. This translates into CSARDAETQHF.

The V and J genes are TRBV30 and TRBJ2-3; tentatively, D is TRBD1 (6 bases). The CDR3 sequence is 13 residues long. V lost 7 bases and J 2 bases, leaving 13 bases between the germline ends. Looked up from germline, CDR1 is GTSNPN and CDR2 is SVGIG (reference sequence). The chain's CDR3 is CAYRAPATDTQYF. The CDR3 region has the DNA TGTGCCTACAGGGCCCCAGCCACAGATACGCAGTATTTT.

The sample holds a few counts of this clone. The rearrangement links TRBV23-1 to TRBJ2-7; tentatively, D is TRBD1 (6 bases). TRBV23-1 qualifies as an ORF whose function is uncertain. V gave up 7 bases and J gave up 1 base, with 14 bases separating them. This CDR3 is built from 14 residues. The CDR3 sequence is CASNLGTGSYEQYF. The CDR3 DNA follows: TGCGCCAGCAACTTGGGAACAGGGTCCTACGAGCAGTACTTC.

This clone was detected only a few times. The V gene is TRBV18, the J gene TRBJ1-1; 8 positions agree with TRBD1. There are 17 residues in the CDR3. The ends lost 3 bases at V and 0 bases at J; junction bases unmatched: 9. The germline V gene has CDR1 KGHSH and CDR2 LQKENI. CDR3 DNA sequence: TGTGCCAGCTCACCGATATCCAGCAGGGGGCTGAACACTGAAGCTTTCTTT. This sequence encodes CASSPISSRGLNTEAFF.

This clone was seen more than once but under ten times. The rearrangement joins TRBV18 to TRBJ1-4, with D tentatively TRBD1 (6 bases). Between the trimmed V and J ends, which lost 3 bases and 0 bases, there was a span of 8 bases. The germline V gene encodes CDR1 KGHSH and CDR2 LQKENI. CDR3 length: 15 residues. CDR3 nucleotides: TGTGCCAGCTCACCCTCAGGGGCAACTAATGAAAAACTGTTTTTT. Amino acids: CASSPSGATNEKLFF. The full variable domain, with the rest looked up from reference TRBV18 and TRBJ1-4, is NAGVMQNPRHLVRRRGQEARLRCSPMKGHSHVYWYRQLPEEGLKFMVYLQKENIIDESGMPKERFSAEFPKEGPSILRIQQVVRGDSAAYFCASSPSGATNEKLFFGSGTQLSVL.